One and the same sample provided the 13 T cell receptor beta chains below, sequenced in a study of OX40 agonist ivuxolimab in advanced cancers. Assay: immunoSEQ multiplex PCR; the TCRdb copy retains only in-frame clones and omits some. The table has 53,000 or so clones, over 80% seen once. Sequencing was performed on CD4+ or CD8+ T cells sorted from blood, taken in a trial of the OX40 agonist ivuxolimab. Receptor source: an adult with an advanced solid tumor such as melanoma, head and neck, liver or kidney cancer.

This clone appeared once. The chain joins TRBV28 to TRBJ2-7; D unresolved. The length of the CDR3 is 12 residues. CDR1 is MDHEN and CDR2 is SYDVKM in the germline V gene. Trimming removed 2 bases at V and 7 bases at J, with 9 bases between. The CDR3 sequence is CASSLRLREQYF. Here the CDR3 DNA reads TGTGCCAGCAGTTTAAGGTTACGTGAGCAGTACTTC.

The chain has TRBV5-4 and TRBJ2-7, with D tentatively TRBD1 (7 bases). This CDR3 spans 15 amino acids. CDR1 SGHNT and CDR2 YYREEE come from the germline V gene (reference sequence). The V end was cut by 0 bases, the J end by 4 bases, with 14 bases between. The CDR3 reads CASSLVGAGGYEQYF. For the CDR3, the DNA is TGTGCCAGCAGCTTGGTTGGGGCAGGGGGGTACGAGCAGTACTTC.

J is TRBJ1-1 and V is TRBV9, with TRBD1 as a possible D gene (6 bases). The V and J ends lost 0 bases and 6 bases respectively, with 18 bases between them. There are 16 residues in the CDR3. Per the germline V gene, CDR1 is SGDLS and CDR2 is YYNGEE. CDR3 amino acids: CASSVDVGGRSPEAFF. CDR3 in DNA: TGTGCCAGCAGCGTAGACGTGGGGGGCCGGAGCCCTGAAGCTTTCTTT.

The chain carries TRBV27 and TRBJ2-4; D unclear. V gave up 5 bases and J gave up 1 base, with 12 bases separating them. The CDR3 has 15 amino acids. Germline V gene data show CDR1 as MNHEY and CDR2 as SMNVEV (reference sequence). The CDR3 coding sequence is TGTGCCAGCAGTCCCAACGAATTCGCCAAAAACATTCAGTACTTC. Translation: CASSPNEFAKNIQYF.

V gene TRBV27 combines with J gene TRBJ1-2, with a possible D match to TRBD1 (5 bases). Trimming took off 5 bases at V and 7 bases at J, with 17 bases between the two ends. CDR1 and CDR2 (germline): MNHEY, SMNVEV (reference sequence). The CDR3 has 14 amino acids. In DNA form, the CDR3 reads TGTGCCAGCAGTCCCGGTCCAGTCCAGGGTGGCTACACCTTC. Encoded protein: CASSPGPVQGGYTF.

This clone came up a few times. CDR3 amino acids: CASSSPGRGYEQFF. CDR3 sequence (DNA): TGTGCCAGCAGCTCTCCGGGACGGGGTTATGAGCAGTTCTTC. This chain joins TRBV7-9 and TRBJ2-1; possibly TRBD1 or TRBD2 for D (5 bases each). The V gene's germline CDR1 is SEHNR and CDR2 FQNEAQ (reference sequence). This CDR3 contains 14 residues. V lost 4 bases, J lost 8 bases, and 15 bases lay in between.

This chain connects TRBV10-3 to TRBJ2-1; TRBD1 aligns across 10 bases. The CDR3 runs to 13 residues. The V and J ends lost 9 bases and 9 bases, in that order; junction bases with no gene match: 8. CDR1 and CDR2 (germline): ENHRY, SYGVKD. The CDR3 here is CAIHGQGDSEQFF. CDR3 nucleotides: TGTGCCATTCATGGACAGGGGGATTCTGAGCAGTTCTTC.

This clone appeared a few times. The chain uses TRBV28 and TRBJ1-5; tentative D call: TRBD1 (6 bases). The V end lost 6 bases, the J end lost 6 bases, and 21 bases lay between the germline ends. Per the germline V gene, CDR1 is MDHEN and CDR2 is SYDVKM. The CDR3 is 16 residues long. The CDR3 reads CASSELGQWVIQPQHF. CDR3 DNA sequence: TGTGCCAGCAGCGAACTTGGACAGTGGGTCATTCAGCCCCAGCATTTT.

This clone came up once. The chain links TRBV7-2 to TRBJ2-5, with D perhaps matching TRBD2 (6 bases). The V end lost 1 base, the J end lost 1 base, and 10 bases lay between the germline ends. Germline-derived CDR1 and CDR2 are SGHTA and FQGNSA. The length of the CDR3 is 15 residues. The CDR3: CASSLGRGGQETQYF. As DNA, the CDR3 is TGTGCCAGCAGCTTAGGGCGGGGAGGCCAAGAGACCCAGTACTTC.

V is TRBV5-1 and J is TRBJ1-1; D remains unclear. V gave up 4 bases and J gave up 1 base, with 11 bases separating them. Germline V CDR1 and CDR2: SGHRS, YFSETQ. The CDR3 extends over 14 amino acids. CDR3 in DNA: TGCGCCAGCAGCCACAGTTCAGAGAACACTGAAGCTTTCTTT. This translates into CASSHSSENTEAFF.

V and J are TRBV6-6 and TRBJ2-7; D might be TRBD1 or TRBD2, each matching 5 bases. The CDR3 totals 12 residues. Germline V gives CDR1 MNHNY, CDR2 SVGAGI (reference sequence). Trimming removed 4 bases from V and 5 bases from J, with 9 bases in between. The CDR3 is CASSSGGDEQYF. In DNA form, the CDR3 reads TGTGCCAGCAGTTCTGGGGGAGACGAGCAGTACTTC.

The genes are TRBV4-3 and TRBJ2-3; 7 bases are a match to TRBD2. V was pared by 5 bases and J by 1 base, with 6 bases of the junction left unmatched. Looked up from germline, CDR1 is LGHNA and CDR2 is YSLEER. The CDR3 spans 15 residues. In DNA form, the CDR3 reads TGCGCCAGCAGCAGTCCAGCGGGACGCACAGATACGCAGTATTTT. It translates to CASSSPAGRTDTQYF.

The chain couples TRBV6-6 to TRBJ2-2; D is perhaps TRBD2 (6 bases). The CDR3 is made up of 15 amino acids. Per the germline V gene, CDR1 is MNHNY and CDR2 is SVGAGI (reference sequence). Trimming removed 10 bases from V and 1 base from J, with 16 bases in between. CDR3 in amino acids: CATDLGSGNTGELFF. The DNA of the CDR3 is TGTGCCACCGATTTAGGTAGCGGGAACACCGGGGAGCTGTTTTTT.